The rows below give T cell receptor beta chains drawn from one sample of a study of T cell responses to AZD1222 COVID-19 vaccine. Repertoires were generated with immunoSEQ multiplex PCR, while TCRdb's copy carries only in-frame clones and drops some. The table lists some 99,000 clones, roughly 87% of them singletons, with approximately 5.2% in the top ten. The sequencing here drew on peripheral blood, taken on day 0 of AZD1222 vaccination. These receptors were taken from an adult in good health. Each CDR3 is given with its conserved first and last residue. D genes are given only for firm matches. Size tells how often a clone was seen (once, few, many) or the class of an expanded clone, and some rows leave it out.

>TRBJ2-7|NA|TRBV28|NA|13
TGTGCCAGCAGTTTGAGTAGAACCTACGAGCAGTACTTC
CASSLSRTYEQYF
>TRBJ1-5|NA|TRBV19|NA|13
TGTGCCAGTGCAGTCGGGGGCAATCAGCCCCAGCATTTT
CASAVGGNQPQHF
>TRBJ1-2|NA|TRBV6-1|once|13
TGTGCCAGCAGTGAGGGGATATTAGGTGGCTACACCTTC
CASSEGILGGYTF
>TRBJ2-3|TRBD2|TRBV9|NA|16
TGTGCCAGCAGCGTAGCAGCGGGGGCTCGCACAGATACGCAGTATTTT
CASSVAAGARTDTQYF
>TRBJ2-3|NA|TRBV3-1/TRBV3-2|NA|11
TGTGCCAGCGGAAATGGAGATACGCAGTATTTT
CASGNGDTQYF
>TRBJ2-7|NA|TRBV11-2|NA|15
TGTGCCAGCAGCTTAAGTCTGGCGGGGATCTACGAGCAGTACTTC
CASSLSLAGIYEQYF
>TRBJ2-3|NA|TRBV5-1|NA|16
TGCGCCAGCAGCTTGGTGTCCGGGACCAGGCCCGATACGCAGTATTTT
CASSLVSGTRPDTQYF
>TRBJ2-1|TRBD2|TRBV27|NA|14
TGTGCCAGCAGTTTGGCGGGGGGTACGAATGAGCAGTTCTTC
CASSLAGGTNEQFF
>TRBJ2-5|NA|TRBV7-8|once|14
TGTGCCAGCAGCACTGGACAGACCAAGAGAACCCAGTACTTC
CASSTGQTKRTQYF
>TRBJ1-2|TRBD1|TRBV6-5|NA|16
TGTGCCAGCAGTTACTCGTTTACAGGGGGGTCCTACGGCTACACCTTC
CASSYSFTGGSYGYTF
>TRBJ2-2|TRBD1|TRBV6-5|NA|15
TGTGCCAGCAGACGTGACAGGGGGCGAACCGGGGAGCTGTTTTTT
CASRRDRGRTGELFF
>TRBJ1-6|NA|TRBV28|NA|18
TGTGCCAGCAGTTTTCGACGGGGGCGGGACACAGTTAATTCACCCCTCCACTTT
CASSFRRGRDTVNSPLHF
>TRBJ2-5|NA|TRBV6-6|NA|15
TGTGCCAGCAGTTACTCCCGGGCGGACCAAGAGACCCAGTACTTC
CASSYSRADQETQYF
>TRBJ2-1|NA|TRBV3-1/TRBV3-2|NA|14
TGTGCCAGCAGCCAATGGGGATCCGGCAATGAGCAGTTCTTC
CASSQWGSGNEQFF
>TRBJ2-3|NA|TRBV18|NA|15
TGTGCCAGCTCACCAAGGAGCTCTAGCACAGATACGCAGTATTTT
CASSPRSSSTDTQYF
>TRBJ2-7|TRBD1|TRBV7-2|NA|15
TGTGCCAGCAGCTTAGGACAGGGAACGGCCTACGAGCAGTACTTC
CASSLGQGTAYEQYF